This TCR beta chain comes out of a study of response to subunit inactivated influenza vaccine. Comments on this clonotype: Its matching antigen is unknown.

The study's findings and limits: A suggestion made by the authors is that each seasonal influenza vaccination recruits few new T cells.

Each CDR3 protein is one row after TCRdb ran MiXCR on the RT-PCR reads. Among 500,000 to 600,000 distinct CDR3 sequences listed, 16% were seen once. Germline V lookup: CDR1 MNHNS, CDR2 SASEGT. Trimming took off 4 bases at V and 4 bases at J, with 10 bases between the two ends. This CDR3 is 13 amino acids long. This chain links TRBV6-1 with TRBJ1-1; D call uncertain. The source of this sequence is a man between 50 and 69 years old who received an inactivated influenza vaccine. The sample in question was CD4+ T cells sorted from PBMCs, obtained roughly 24 months after vaccination. In DNA form, the CDR3 reads TGTGCCAGCAGTGCAGGCCGTGGCACTGAAGCTTTCTTT. Encoded protein: CASSAGRGTEAFF.